What follows are 14 T cell receptor beta chains derived from one specimen sequenced in a study of T cells in Graves' hyperthyroidism and ophthalmopathy. The investigators amplified TCR beta CDR3 regions from RNA transcripts. Researchers ran a first-round RT-PCR on the TCR CDR3 using the HTBI primer set. MiXCR was run by TCRdb on the multiplex PCR reads, yielding one entry per CDR3 protein. The data contain about 700,000 distinct CDR3 sequences, less than 45% of them singletons. The material sequenced was peripheral blood or thyroid tissue (not recorded which). These receptors originate from an adult man with Graves' disease, either hyperthyroidism or ophthalmopathy (not recorded which).

This clonotype was observed a few times. The CDR3 spells CASSVSGVGSYEQYF. CDR3 DNA: TGTGCCAGCAGCGTGAGCGGGGTAGGATCCTACGAGCAGTACTTC. This chain links TRBV9 with TRBJ2-7; 7 bases align to TRBD2. CDR1 is SGDLS, CDR2 YYNGEE, per germline. V dropped 2 bases and J dropped 1; count of bases not matched to a gene: 6. This CDR3 is 15 amino acids long.

The table lists this clonotype with many counts. The chain's CDR3 is CASSRDVYGYTF. In DNA form, the CDR3 reads TGTGCCAGCAGCAGGGACGTCTATGGCTACACCTTC. V gene TRBV9 combines with J gene TRBJ1-2, with D possibly being TRBD1 (5 bases). This CDR3 is 12 amino acids long. Trimming left V 4 bases short and J 4 bases short, with 8 bases between. Germline V gives CDR1 SGDLS, CDR2 YYNGEE.

The chain couples TRBV7-8 to TRBJ2-3; D is unresolved. V lost 6 bases and J 6 bases, leaving 10 bases between the germline ends. CDR1 is SGHVS, CDR2 FQNEAQ, per germline. CDR3 length: 12 amino acids. Here the CDR3 DNA reads TGTGCCAGCAGTCCGAGTTCCGATACGCAGTATTTT. Translated: CASSPSSDTQYF.

This clonotype occurred many times. The V call is TRBV29-1, the J call TRBJ1-2; D uncertain. Trimming removed 3 bases at V and 8 bases at J, with 19 bases between. CDR1 SQVTM and CDR2 ANQGSEA come from the germline V gene. This CDR3 is 14 amino acids long. CDR3 region: CSVDRRPHGEGYTF. The CDR3 coding sequence is TGCAGCGTTGATCGGCGGCCACACGGTGAGGGCTACACCTTC.

Comment on this clonotype: The junction departs from germline at one end; a sequencing error may be responsible. V gene TRBV15 combines with J gene TRBJ2-7, with TRBD1 identical over 8 bases. Per the germline V gene, CDR1 is LNHNV and CDR2 is YYDKDF (reference sequence). CDR3 length: 17 residues. In DNA form, the CDR3 reads TGTGCCAGCAGCCCGCCTAGACAGGGGTGGAGCTCCTACGAGCAGTACTTC. Its translation: CASSPPRQGWSSYEQYF. Full variable domain (rest looked up from reference TRBV15 and TRBJ2-7): DAMVIQNPRYQVTQFGKPVTLSCSQTLNHNVMYWYQQKSSQAPKLLFHYYDKDFNNEADTPDNFQSRRPNTSFCFLDIRSPGLGDTAMYLCASSPPRQGWSSYEQYFGPGTRLTVT.

The genes are TRBV2 and TRBJ1-6, with a tentative D call TRBD1 (6 bases). The CDR3 loop spans 15 amino acids. Germline values: CDR1 SNHLY, CDR2 FYNNEI. Trimming took off 6 bases at V and 9 bases at J, with 18 bases between the two ends. DNA for the CDR3: TGTGCCAGCAGCGCAGGGGTGGGTACCTTTTCACCCCTCCACTTT. This encodes CASSAGVGTFSPLHF.

In this sample, this clonotype turned up many times. V is TRBV5-6 and J is TRBJ2-7, with 13 bases matching TRBD2. The CDR3 spans 13 residues. Per the germline V gene, CDR1 is SGHDT and CDR2 is YYEEEE. With 5 bases clipped from V and 7 bases from J, the junction kept 3 bases outside the gene matches. The CDR3 is CASRSTSGGEQYF. The CDR3 DNA follows: TGTGCCAGCAGATCGACTAGCGGGGGGGAGCAGTACTTC. The full variable domain, completed using reference TRBV5-6 and TRBJ2-7, is DAGVTQSPTHLIKTRGQQVTLRCSPKSGHDTVSWYQQALGQGPQFIFQYYEEEERQRGNFPDRFSGHQFPNYSSELNVNALLLGDSALYLCASRSTSGGEQYFGPGTRLTVT.

This clonotype has a handful of counts. The CDR3 sequence: CSARRDYEQYF. As DNA, the CDR3 is TGCAGTGCTAGGAGGGATTACGAGCAGTACTTC. The chain has TRBV20-1 and TRBJ2-7; tentative D call: TRBD2 (5 bases). Germline loops: CDR1 DFQATT, CDR2 SNEGSKA (reference sequence). Trimming removed 3 bases at V and 4 bases at J, with 7 bases between. The CDR3 has 11 residues.

This chain joins TRBV20-1 and TRBJ2-2, with TRBD2 matching over 9 bases. V gave up 7 bases and J gave up 4 bases; unmatched junction bases: 4. This CDR3 is built from 13 residues. Germline V CDR1 and CDR2: DFQATT, SNEGSKA (reference sequence). For the CDR3, the DNA is TGCAGTGGGACTAGCGTATCCACCGGGGAGCTGTTTTTT. This gives the protein CSGTSVSTGELFF.

There are many counts of this clonotype. V gene TRBV7-8 combines with J gene TRBJ2-7, with 7 bases lining up with TRBD1. V lost 7 bases to trimming and J lost 1 base; unmatched junction nucleotides: 7. This CDR3 spans 14 amino acids. Germline-derived CDR1 and CDR2 are SGHVS and FQNEAQ. The CDR3 DNA reads as TGTGCCAGCACACCCCGGGACAGATCCTACGAGCAGTACTTC. It translates to CASTPRDRSYEQYF. Full variable domain (rest looked up from reference TRBV7-8 and TRBJ2-7): GAGVSQSPRYKVAKRGQDVALRCDPISGHVSLFWYQQALGQGPEFLTYFQNEAQLDKSGLPSDRFFAERPEGSVSTLKIQRTQQEDSAVYLCASTPRDRSYEQYFGPGTRLTVT.

This clonotype was observed a handful of times. This chain joins TRBV7-9 and TRBJ1-4, with a possible D match to TRBD1 (6 bases). Per the germline V gene, CDR1 is SEHNR and CDR2 is FQNEAQ (reference sequence). The V and J ends lost 5 bases and 0 bases respectively, with 7 bases between them. The CDR3 length is 14 residues. CDR3 sequence: CASSRDTTNEKLFF. CDR3 nucleotides: TGTGCCAGCAGCCGGGACACAACTAATGAAAAACTGTTTTTT.

Concerning this clonotype: At one end the junction does not follow the germline gene, possibly because of a read error. This sequence joins TRBV2 and TRBJ1-4; 7 nucleotides align to TRBD1. Germline V lookup: CDR1 SNHLY, CDR2 FYNNEI. There are 16 residues in the CDR3. Here the CDR3 reads CAISESRTGFNEKLFF. The CDR3 region has the DNA TGTGCCATCAGTGAGTCGAGGACAGGTTTTAATGAAAAACTGTTTTTT.

Details on this clonotype: Relative to the germline gene, one junction end is altered; a read error may explain this. CDR3 bases: TGTGCCAGCAGTGAAATCGGGAACTATGGCCACACCTTC. Translation gives CASSEIGNYGHTF. V gene TRBV2 combines with J gene TRBJ1-2; D unresolved. The CDR3 consists of 13 residues. The V gene's germline CDR1 is SNHLY and CDR2 FYNNEI.

V and J are TRBV10-1 and TRBJ2-5; D is perhaps TRBD1 (6 bases). CDR1 is WNHNN and CDR2 is SYGVQD in the germline V gene (reference sequence). The CDR3 has 15 residues. The V and J ends lost 3 bases and 5 bases respectively, with 16 bases between them. The CDR3 spells CASSDLGARLETQYF. The CDR3 nucleotides are TGCGCCAGCAGTGATCTGGGGGCTCGGCTTGAGACCCAGTACTTC.